Here is one TCR beta chain with its context. The source of the sample is a study of T cell changes during pregnancy in multiple sclerosis. This table comes from immunoSEQ multiplex PCR, and its TCRdb copy is limited to in-frame clones, with some not included. The sample includes about 83,000 clones, roughly 95% of them seen just once. The germline V gene has CDR1 SGHAT and CDR2 FQNNGV. Deletions cut 4 bases from V and 3 bases from J, with 11 bases between. CDR3 length equals 14 residues. Sequences were derived from peripheral blood, sampled in the second trimester of pregnancy. The chain joins TRBV11-2 to TRBJ2-3, with D perhaps TRBD1 (5 bases). The TCR originated in a female donor with multiple sclerosis, enrolled in a pregnancy study. CDR3 nucleotide sequence: TGTGCCAGCAGCTCCACCCAGGGTACAGATACGCAGTATTTT. Translated: CASSSTQGTDTQYF.